These 12 T cell receptor beta chains came from one sample sequenced in a study of breast tumors, draining lymph nodes, adjacent tissues. TCRdb independently ran MiXCR on the multiplex PCR reads; one entry per CDR3 protein. The sample lists about 100,000 distinct CDR3 sequences, less than 25% seen once, with 1% to 1.5% in the top ten. Breast cancer patients provided tissue from their axillary draining lymph nodes. Sample: axillary lymph node tissue. The receptor set was obtained from a female donor with breast cancer. Some clones in this sample may be carry-over from other donors' samples.

There are many counts of this clonotype. The J gene is TRBJ2-5, the V gene TRBV24-1; D is perhaps TRBD1 (7 bases). This CDR3 is built from 12 residues. Germline V gene data show CDR1 as KGHDR and CDR2 as SFDVKD. Between the trimmed V and J ends, which lost 6 bases and 5 bases, there was a span of 9 bases. The CDR3 DNA sequence: TGTGCCACCAGTCCAGGGGGGGAGACCCAGTACTTC. It is translated as CATSPGGETQYF.

For this clonotype: No conserved phenylalanine or tryptophan is present at the end of the CDR3, so a read error is the likely explanation. The chain joins TRBV5-1 to TRBJ1-3; no definite D call. Germline V lookup: CDR1 SGHRS, CDR2 YFSETQ. The V end was cut by 0 bases, the J end by 2 bases, with 15 bases between. The CDR3 has 17 residues. The CDR3 nucleotides are TGCGCCAGCAGCTTGGTCTCAAGCTACATGGCTGGAAACACCATATATTCT. It encodes CASSLVSSYMAGNTIYS.

In this sample, this clonotype turned up many times. The chain joins TRBV5-6 to TRBJ1-2; no clear D gene. The CDR3 runs to 12 residues. V was cut by 4 bases and J by 9 bases, with 13 bases left in between. In germline, CDR1 is SGHDT, CDR2 YYEEEE. The DNA for the CDR3 is TGTGCCAGCAGCAATGACGTTGGGAGCTACACCTTC. Protein: CASSNDVGSYTF. The complete variable domain, with remaining parts taken from reference TRBV5-6 and TRBJ1-2, reads DAGVTQSPTHLIKTRGQQVTLRCSPKSGHDTVSWYQQALGQGPQFIFQYYEEEERQRGNFPDRFSGHQFPNYSSELNVNALLLGDSALYLCASSNDVGSYTFGSGTRLTVV.

This clonotype appeared many times. This chain links TRBV11-1 with TRBJ2-1; weak D call: TRBD2 (5 bases). The CDR3 spans 12 residues. CDR1 is SGHAT, CDR2 FQDESV, per germline (reference sequence). V dropped 4 bases and J dropped 8 bases, with 9 bases sitting between them. The CDR3 here is CASSSTGDEQFF. The CDR3 DNA reads as TGTGCCAGCAGCTCCACCGGGGATGAGCAGTTCTTC.

This clonotype came up a few times. A read error may explain this, as a much larger clone is one base away. The genes are TRBV9 and TRBJ2-2; TRBD2 matches 10 bases. Per germline, CDR1 SGDLS and CDR2 YYNGEE. The CDR3 length is 16 residues. The CDR3 is CASSVATSGVSGELSF. The CDR3 nucleotides read TGTGCCAGCAGCGTAGCTACTAGCGGGGTTAGCGGGGAGCTGTCTTTT. Full variable domain (remainder filled in from reference TRBV9 and TRBJ2-2): DSGVTQTPKHLITATGQRVTLRCSPRSGDLSVYWYQQSLDQGLQFLIQYYNGEERAKGNILERFSAQQFPDLHSELNLSSLELGDSALYFCASSVATSGVSGELSFGEGSRLTVL.

Notes on this clonotype: A much larger clone sits a single nucleotide away, making a read error possible. The chain combines TRBV16 with TRBJ2-6; TRBD1 agrees at 8 bases. The CDR3 loop spans 18 amino acids. Germline V gives CDR1 KGHSY, CDR2 FQNENV. The CDR3 DNA reads TGTGCCAGCGGCCAATTTGGTCAGGGGGCTAACGGGGCCAACGTCCTGACTTTC. It codes for CASGQFGQGANGANVLTF.

Ten or more counts support this clonotype. The chain combines TRBV2 with TRBJ1-2; maybe TRBD1 (5 bases). Germline CDR1 reads SNHLY; CDR2 reads FYNNEI. V lost 4 bases and J 4 bases, leaving 16 bases between the germline ends. This CDR3 has 15 residues. The CDR3 DNA reads as TGTGCCAGCAGTGGGGGCGAGGGCCTGGGCTATGGCTACACCTTC. Its protein product is CASSGGEGLGYGYTF.

This chain joins TRBV18 and TRBJ1-5; 9 bases are shared with TRBD1. This CDR3 has 15 amino acids. The trim removed 2 bases at V and 7 bases at J, leaving 6 bases unmatched. Germline loops: CDR1 KGHSH, CDR2 LQKENI. Here the CDR3 DNA reads TGTGCCAGCTCACCAGACAGGGGGAAGGTACAGCCCCAGCATTTT. This gives the protein CASSPDRGKVQPQHF.

In its sample, this clonotype was seen many times. J is TRBJ2-1 and V is TRBV6-1, with 11 bases that match TRBD2. The CDR3 extends over 15 amino acids. Germline V lookup: CDR1 MNHNS, CDR2 SASEGT. V trimming: 7 bases; J trimming: 8 bases; junction bases outside the gene matches: 10. The DNA for the CDR3 is TGTGCCAGCACCCAACTAGCGGGAGTTATCGATGAGCAGTTCTTC. It yields the protein CASTQLAGVIDEQFF.

The chain uses TRBV2 and TRBJ2-2; the D call may be TRBD1 or TRBD2 (5 bases each). Trimming took 6 bases from V and 7 from J, leaving 15 bases between them. CDR1 is SNHLY, CDR2 FYNNEI, per germline. There are 14 residues in the CDR3. CDR3 coding DNA: TGTGCCAGCAGACCGGGACCAAGCTTCGGGGAGCTGTTTTTT. The encoded protein is CASRPGPSFGELFF.

The rearrangement uses TRBV11-2 and TRBJ2-3, with TRBD2 matching 8 bases. Trimming took 0 bases from V and 2 from J; bases not matched to a gene: 1. Germline values: CDR1 SGHAT, CDR2 FQNNGV. The CDR3 has 15 residues. The CDR3 DNA reads as TGTGCCAGCAGCTTAGAGACTAGCGACACAGATACGCAGTATTTT. Protein: CASSLETSDTDTQYF.

In its sample, this clonotype was seen many times. The chain joins TRBV2 to TRBJ1-3, with 7 bases fitting TRBD1. The CDR3 has 15 residues. Looked up from germline, CDR1 is SNHLY and CDR2 is FYNNEI. With 9 bases clipped from V and 0 bases from J, the junction kept 8 bases outside the gene matches. CDR3 in amino acids: CASNRDSTSGNTIYF. CDR3 sequence (DNA): TGTGCCAGTAACAGGGACAGCACCTCTGGAAACACCATATATTTT.